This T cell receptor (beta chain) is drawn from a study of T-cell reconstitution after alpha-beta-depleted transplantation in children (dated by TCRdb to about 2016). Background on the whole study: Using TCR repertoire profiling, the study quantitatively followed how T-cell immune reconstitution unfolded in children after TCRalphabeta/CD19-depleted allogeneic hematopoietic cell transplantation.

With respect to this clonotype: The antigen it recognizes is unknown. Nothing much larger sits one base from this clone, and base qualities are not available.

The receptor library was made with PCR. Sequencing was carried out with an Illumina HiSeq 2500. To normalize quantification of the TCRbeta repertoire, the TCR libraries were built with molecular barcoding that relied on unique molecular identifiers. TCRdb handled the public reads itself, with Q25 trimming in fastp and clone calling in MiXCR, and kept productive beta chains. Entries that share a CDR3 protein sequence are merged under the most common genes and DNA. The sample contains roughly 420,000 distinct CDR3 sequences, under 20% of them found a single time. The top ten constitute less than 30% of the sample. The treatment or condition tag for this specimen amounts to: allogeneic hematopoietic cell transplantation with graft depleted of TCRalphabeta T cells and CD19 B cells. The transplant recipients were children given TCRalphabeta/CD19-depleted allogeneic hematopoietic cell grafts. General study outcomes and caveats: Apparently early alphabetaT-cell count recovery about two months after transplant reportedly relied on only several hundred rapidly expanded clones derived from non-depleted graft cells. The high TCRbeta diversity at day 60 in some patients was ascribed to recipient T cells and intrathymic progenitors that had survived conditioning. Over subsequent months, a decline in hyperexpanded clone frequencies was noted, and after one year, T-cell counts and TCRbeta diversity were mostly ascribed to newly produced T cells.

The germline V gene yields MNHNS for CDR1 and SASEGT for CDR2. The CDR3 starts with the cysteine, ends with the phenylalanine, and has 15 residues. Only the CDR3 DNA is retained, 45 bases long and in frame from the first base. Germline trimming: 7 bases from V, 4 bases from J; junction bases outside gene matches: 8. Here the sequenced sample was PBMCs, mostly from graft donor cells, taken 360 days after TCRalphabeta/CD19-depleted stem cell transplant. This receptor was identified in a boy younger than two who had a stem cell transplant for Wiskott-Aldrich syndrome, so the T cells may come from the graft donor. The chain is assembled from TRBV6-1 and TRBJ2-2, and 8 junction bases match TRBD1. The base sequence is TGTGCCAGCAATCGTCGGACAGGGTCCACCGGGGAGCTGTTTTTT. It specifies CASNRRTGSTGELFF.